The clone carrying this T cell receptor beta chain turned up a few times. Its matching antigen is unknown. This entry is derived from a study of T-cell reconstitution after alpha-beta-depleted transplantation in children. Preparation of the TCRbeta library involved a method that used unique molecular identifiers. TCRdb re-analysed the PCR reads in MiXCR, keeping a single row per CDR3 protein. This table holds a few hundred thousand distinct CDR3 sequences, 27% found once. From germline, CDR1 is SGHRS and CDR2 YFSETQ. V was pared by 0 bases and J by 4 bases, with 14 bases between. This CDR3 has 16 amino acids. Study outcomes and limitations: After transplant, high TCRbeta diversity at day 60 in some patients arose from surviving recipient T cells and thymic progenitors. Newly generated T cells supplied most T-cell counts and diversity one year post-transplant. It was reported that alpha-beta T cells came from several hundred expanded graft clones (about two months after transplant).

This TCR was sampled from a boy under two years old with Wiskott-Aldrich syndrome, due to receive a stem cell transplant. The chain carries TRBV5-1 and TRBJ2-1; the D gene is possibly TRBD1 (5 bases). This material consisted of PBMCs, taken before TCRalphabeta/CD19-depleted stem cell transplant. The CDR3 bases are TGCGCCAGCAGCTTGGCCTGGGGCACCCTGTACAATGAGCAGTTCTTC. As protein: CASSLAWGTLYNEQFF.